Given below is one TCR beta chain in context. Its antigen is still unknown. The trim removed 3 bases at V and 4 bases at J, leaving 5 bases unmatched. Germline V CDR1 and CDR2: SGDLS, YYNGEE. This CDR3 is 16 amino acids long. This table comes from immunoSEQ multiplex PCR, and its TCRdb copy is limited to in-frame clones, with some not included. Of about 62,000 clones in the sample, less than 85% are singletons; the top ten hold about 4%. This sample was taken from a study of OX40 agonist ivuxolimab in advanced cancers. Study overall: Averaging approximately 60 years in age, with a range of about 20 to 90, the cohort was more than 75% male.

Study findings and constraints: In general, CD8+ T cells held more expanded clones than CD4+ did, on average.

Sequenced here: CD4+ or CD8+ T cells sorted from blood, sampled in a trial of the OX40 agonist ivuxolimab. This chain uses TRBV9 with TRBJ2-1; TRBD2 agrees at 12 bases. The clonotype was recovered from an adult with an advanced solid tumor such as melanoma, head and neck, liver or kidney cancer. CDR3 coding DNA: TGTGCCAGCAGCGCCAGACTAGCGGGGGAATACAATGAGCAGTTCTTC. The encoded protein is CASSARLAGEYNEQFF.